This T cell receptor (beta chain) was sequenced during a study of blood T cell repertoires in COVID-19. Study-level background: Cohort 3 recovered donors had two negative PCRs, clearance, or symptom resolution.

The CDR3 is 13 amino acids. Trimming cost V 6 bases and J 7 bases; bases outside gene matches: 5. The germline V gene has CDR1 MNHEY and CDR2 SVGAGI. Some clones are missing from TCRdb's copy, which holds only in-frame ones; the method was immunoSEQ multiplex PCR. The sample has about 270,000 clones; around 90% are singletons. The sequenced sample was PBMCs or T cells enriched from blood (not recorded which). This receptor was taken from a woman aged 55 to 70 in a cohort exposed to, infected with or recovered from COVID-19 (not recorded which). The chain employs TRBV6-5 and TRBJ2-1; 8 nucleotides match TRBD1. The CDR3: CASRTGGENEQFF. The CDR3 nucleotides are TGTGCCAGCAGAACAGGGGGTGAAAATGAGCAGTTCTTC.